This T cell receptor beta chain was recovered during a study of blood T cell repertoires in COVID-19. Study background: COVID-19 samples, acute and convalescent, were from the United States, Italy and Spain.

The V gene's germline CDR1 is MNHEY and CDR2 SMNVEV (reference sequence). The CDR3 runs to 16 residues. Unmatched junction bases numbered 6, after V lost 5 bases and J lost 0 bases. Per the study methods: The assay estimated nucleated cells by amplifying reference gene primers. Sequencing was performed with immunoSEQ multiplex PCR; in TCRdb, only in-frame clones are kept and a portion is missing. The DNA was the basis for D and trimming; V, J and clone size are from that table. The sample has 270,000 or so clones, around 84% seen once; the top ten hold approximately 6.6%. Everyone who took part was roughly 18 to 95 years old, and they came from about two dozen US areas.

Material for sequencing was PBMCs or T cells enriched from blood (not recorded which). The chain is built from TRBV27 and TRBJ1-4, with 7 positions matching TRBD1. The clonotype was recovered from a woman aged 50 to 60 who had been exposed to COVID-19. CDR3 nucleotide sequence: TGTGCCAGCAGTCCCTTCCAGGGGGCAACTAATGAAAAACTGTTTTTT. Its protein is CASSPFQGATNEKLFF.